This T cell receptor beta chain emerged from a study of STAT5B mutations in CD4+ large granular lymphocyte leukemia. This clone was seen a few times. The antigen is undetermined. Study-level findings and limits: Patient CD4-sorted repertoires stayed more clonal than healthy ones after leukemic-clone removal. Top patient clones used TRBV06 genes more often: 8/27 versus 2/35 in controls.

The assay was immunoSEQ multiplex PCR, and TCRdb's table has in-frame clones only and misses some. The table includes around 50,000 clones, about four fifths detected once. V gave up 4 bases and J gave up 0 bases, with 12 bases separating them. Germline CDR1 SNHLY, CDR2 FYNNEI. The CDR3 is 15 residues long. Controls came from buffy coats of healthy blood donors. The chain has TRBV2 and TRBJ1-1; D call uncertain. The sequence was obtained from a human donor in good health. Sequencing input: CD4+ T cells from blood buffy coats. The CDR3 region has the DNA TGTGCCAGCAGTGTGCAGCAGACAATGAACACTGAAGCTTTCTTT. This codes for CASSVQQTMNTEAFF.